These T cell receptor beta chains were read from a single sample in a study of shared clonotypes between healthy human individuals. The table came from immunoSEQ multiplex PCR; TCRdb's copy has only in-frame clones and leaves some out. The repertoire holds about 2.1 million clones, 90% to 95% seen once, with about 1.7% in the top ten. The sample was naive CD8+ T cells from PBMCs. All receptors come from a man younger than 30 in good health. Some clones in this sample may be carry-over from other donors' samples. Each CDR3 is given without its conserved first and last residue. The order of the fields is clone size, J gene, V gene, CDR3 protein. Rows may omit the clone size; those that give it use once, few, many or a size class.

>-|TRBJ1-5|TRBV4-1
ASSQDQVGPQH
>-|TRBJ2-5|TRBV4-1
ASSQDPGAGETQY
>-|TRBJ1-5|TRBV4-3
ASSQDQGANQPQH
>-|TRBJ2-1|TRBV4-2
ASSQRTSGIVVNEQF
>-|TRBJ2-7|TRBV7-9
ASTSNPYEQY
>-|TRBJ2-1|TRBV5-1
ASSDLHRYNEQF
>once|TRBJ1-2|TRBV9
ASSVRDRGFNGYT
>-|TRBJ1-4|TRBV2
ASSDFGQGTNEKLF
>-|TRBJ1-4|TRBV25-1
ASSEWGSTNEKLF
>-|TRBJ2-7|TRBV2
ASSELGQSLDEQY
>-|TRBJ2-1|TRBV7-9
ASRAITSEQF
>-|TRBJ2-3|TRBV19
AIGLAGSTDTQY
>-|TRBJ1-2|TRBV5-5
ASSSREGRYGYT
>-|TRBJ2-7|TRBV5-6
ASSPGVLGLEQY